This entry features one T cell receptor beta chain sequence. Its cognate antigen is unknown. This entry belongs to a study of cytomegalovirus exposure and HLA in healthy donors. Study information: HLA-typed donors were the source of 80 million to 90 million unique TCRs, which an early data release held. Points from the study as a whole: Later analysis showed most CMV-associated TCR beta chains appearing HLA-restricted. Among donors in an Asian-associated ancestry cluster, a later analysis reportedly found fewer N-insertions than the roughly 700-donor mean.

This CDR3 has 14 amino acids. Germline CDR1 MDHEN, CDR2 SYDVKM. Trimming cost V 3 bases and J 8 bases, with 16 bases left between them. Use of 60 Vbeta and 13 Jbeta primers characterized the PCR. Method: immunoSEQ multiplex PCR; TCRdb's copy keeps in-frame clones and lacks some. The sample consists of fewer than 200,000 clones, roughly 80% of them appearing once. The sequencing sample was made of PBMCs. V and J are TRBV28 and TRBJ1-2, with D possibly TRBD1 on 6 matching bases. The clonotype originates from a human donor in good health. The CDR3: CASSLDTGLAGYTF. CDR3 DNA: TGTGCCAGCAGTTTGGATACAGGGTTAGCGGGCTACACCTTC.